This is a list of T cell receptor beta chains from one sample in a study of lymphopenia after photon versus proton radiotherapy. Sequencing was performed with immunoSEQ multiplex PCR; in TCRdb, only in-frame clones are kept and a portion is missing. Of about 62,000 clones listed, 87% were seen once; the top ten hold 10% to 15%. Here the sequenced sample was peripheral blood, taken from a patient treated with proton-based radiotherapy. All receptors derive from a man older than 75 with esophageal cancer. Both conserved end residues are part of each CDR3. A D gene is named only where the DNA matches it firmly. Clone size is stated in some rows and not others, as once, few, many or a class when expanded.

abundance	v_gene	j_gene	d_gene	CDR3nt	CDR3aa
-	TRBV6-6	TRBJ1-3	TRBD1	TGTGCCAGCAGTTCCGGAAGACAGGGGGCGGGAAACACCATATATTTT	CASSSGRQGAGNTIYF
-	TRBV18	TRBJ1-2	TRBD1	TGTGCCAGCTCACCACCGACAGGGTTTACGATCCTTTATGGCTACACCTTC	CASSPPTGFTILYGYTF
once	TRBV5-8	TRBJ2-5	-	TGTGCCAGCAGCTTAGTGGCAGAGACCCAGTACTTC	CASSLVAETQYF
-	TRBV7-2	TRBJ2-7	TRBD2	TGTGCCAGCAGCCCCGGGACTAGCGGGATGAGCTCCTACGAGCAGTACTTC	CASSPGTSGMSSYEQYF
once	TRBV11-2	TRBJ2-1	TRBD2	TGTGCCAGCAGCTGGAGCGGGGGGGCCTGGGATGAGCAGTTCTTC	CASSWSGGAWDEQFF
-	TRBV18	TRBJ2-1	TRBD2	TGTGCCAGCTCGCGGGGACTAGCGGGAGACGATGAGCAGTTCTTC	CASSRGLAGDDEQFF
medium-sized	TRBV7-9	TRBJ1-2	-	TGTGCCAGCAGCTCGGACAGCTATGGCTACACCTTC	CASSSDSYGYTF
few	TRBV9	TRBJ1-4	-	TGTGCCAGCAGCGTAGGGTGGGGGGGCGATGAAAAACTGTTTTTT	CASSVGWGGDEKLFF
-	TRBV7-3	TRBJ2-6	-	TGTGCCAGCAGCCAACGGACATTTGGGGCCAACGTCCTGACTTTC	CASSQRTFGANVLTF
-	TRBV5-1	TRBJ1-6	-	TGCGCCAGCAGCTATGCCTACGAGGGTTATTATAATTCACCCCTCCACTTT	CASSYAYEGYYNSPLHF
-	TRBV7-2	TRBJ2-5	-	TGTGCCAGCAGCTTACGGGTGGGTCGTCAGGAGACCCAGTACTTC	CASSLRVGRQETQYF
-	TRBV2	TRBJ1-5	-	TGTGCCAGCAGTGAGAGGCTTGTCGGGGGGGTAGCAGCCCAGCATTTT	CASSERLVGGVAAQHF
-	TRBV13	TRBJ1-6	-	TGTGCCAGCAGCTTGACAGCATCACCCCTCCACTTT	CASSLTASPLHF
-	TRBV6-1	TRBJ2-5	TRBD2	TGTGCCAGCAGTGATTGGCTAGCGGGAGGAGAAGAGACCCAGTACTTC	CASSDWLAGGEETQYF
once	TRBV7-2	TRBJ1-2	-	TGTGCCAGCAGCCCGGACAGTCTTAACTATGGCTACACCTTC	CASSPDSLNYGYTF
once	TRBV5-4	TRBJ2-3	-	TGTGCCAGCAGCTTGTGGGGGGGCGCAATAACAGATACGCAGTATTTT	CASSLWGGAITDTQYF
-	TRBV7-2	TRBJ1-5	-	TGTGCCAGCAGCTTTGACAGAATCAATCAGCCCCAGCATTTT	CASSFDRINQPQHF
-	TRBV6-5	TRBJ2-6	-	TGTGCCAGCAGTTACGGGTTTACTGGGGCCAACGTCCTGACTTTC	CASSYGFTGANVLTF
-	TRBV4-2	TRBJ2-1	TRBD2	TGTGCCAGCAGCCCCACTAGCGGGGGGGCCTATGAGCAGTTCTTC	CASSPTSGGAYEQFF
-	TRBV30	TRBJ1-2	TRBD1	TGTGCCTGGGTGGGGACAGCCATTGATCTAGGGTATGGCTACACCTTC	CAWVGTAIDLGYGYTF
-	TRBV5-1	TRBJ2-7	-	TGCGCCAGCAGCTTGGATCAGTACGAGCAGTACTTC	CASSLDQYEQYF
-	TRBV19	TRBJ2-7	-	TGTGCCAGTAGTCTCCAGGGTGATGAGCAGTACTTC	CASSLQGDEQYF